This TCR beta chain was sequenced for a study of blood T cell repertoires in COVID-19. As for the study in general: Samples came from the United States, Italy and Spain, spanning acute and convalescent COVID-19. From T cells, B-cell-depleted T cells, or PBMCs came the material, which was cDNA or gDNA.

The sample holds one count of this clone. Germline V gives CDR1 SSHAT, CDR2 FNYEAQ (reference sequence). V shed 4 bases and J 6 bases; nucleotides not matched to a gene: 3. The CDR3 is made up of 13 amino acids. In the authors' workflow: Nucleated cell counts were estimated from reference gene primer amplification. The protocol was immunoSEQ multiplex PCR, while the TCRdb copy is restricted to in-frame clones and leaves out a portion. The V and J calls and the clone size are those of that table, but D and trimming were determined from the DNA. Found here are about 190,000 clones, 90% of them singletons; the top ten hold 0.62%.

The clonotype originates from a man aged 50-59 years with acute or convalescent COVID-19. The specimen was peripheral blood. J is TRBJ2-5 and V is TRBV7-7; 9 bases fit TRBD1. Here the CDR3 reads CASSSGQGKTQYF. DNA for the CDR3: TGTGCCAGCAGCTCGGGACAGGGAAAGACCCAGTACTTC.